This TCR beta chain appears in the sequencing data of a study of beta chain bispecific antibodies for T cell cancers (dated by TCRdb to the early 2020s). General notes on the study: T cells from healthy donors were cocultured with T cell leukemia lines in the presence of bispecific antibodies, after which the depletion of each TRBV family was measured by TRBV sequencing of the surviving cells. Broader findings and caveats from the paper: Every sequenced sample was a mix of normal T cells and leukemia cell line cells, and most of the targeted TRBV signal originated from the leukemia cells instead of the normal T cells.

This clonotype was recorded at least ten times. The specificity of this receptor is unknown. Base qualities were left out, and no much larger clone turns up one base away. The libraries included unique molecular identifier barcodes, and the barcodes were used to quantify clonotypes. Qiagen AllPrep DNA/RNA Micro kits were used to isolate total RNA, and an Agilent TapeStation was used to check RNA quality. TCR beta libraries were constructed by 5' RACE, in which cDNA synthesis was followed by two PCR steps with TCR beta constant-region gene-specific primers. Sequencing of the TCR beta libraries was done on an Illumina MiSeq platform. The study's processing was this. MIGEC, MiXCR and VDJtools were used for read processing. The frequency of each clonotype was calculated as the fraction of all unique molecular identifiers in the sample that belonged to that clonotype. The public reads were run again by TCRdb, first through fastp at Q25 and then through MiXCR, and only productive beta chains were kept. Every distinct CDR3 protein forms one entry, paired with its most common genes and DNA. These V and J calls originate from TCRdb's pipeline instead of the authors' own analysis. The sample contains tens of thousands of distinct CDR3 sequences, about 2.6% of them found a single time. The leading ten clones occupy 30% to 35% of the sample.

T cells were expanded from blood mononuclear cells for roughly 3 days using either anti-CD3 antibody OKT3 or CD3/CD28 Dynabeads. The expanded T cells were grown in RPMI 1640 containing about 10% fetal bovine serum, recombinant human IL-2 (about 100 IU/ml) and IL-7 (around 5 ng/ml). Each coculture contained around 5 x 10^4 normal T cells, around 5 x 10^4 target cells and bispecific antibody in around 0.1 mL and was incubated for about 16 hours at 37 degrees C. Each bispecific antibody was composed of two single-chain variable fragments, which were expressed in a single-chain diabody format with a His tag. Effector T cells were obtained from healthy human donors, and peripheral blood mononuclear cells were isolated from leukapheresis samples by Ficoll density gradient centrifugation. The receptor comes from a human donor in good health. Some clones in this sample may be carry-over from other donors' samples. What was sequenced was healthy donor T cells cultured with leukemia cells.

The CDR3 sequence is CSARTLFSYNSPLHF. The DNA reads TGCAGTGCTAGAACCCTTTTCTCCTATAATTCACCCCTCCACTTT. The chain couples TRBV20-1 to TRBJ1-6; confidence is insufficient to name the D gene. V drops 2 bases and J drops 0 bases, leaving 8 bases in between. Looking up the germline V gene (reference sequence) yields CDR1 DFQATT and CDR2 SNEGSKA. Including cysteine and phenylalanine, the CDR3 has 15 amino acids. Just the 45-base CDR3 DNA is kept, in frame starting at base 1.